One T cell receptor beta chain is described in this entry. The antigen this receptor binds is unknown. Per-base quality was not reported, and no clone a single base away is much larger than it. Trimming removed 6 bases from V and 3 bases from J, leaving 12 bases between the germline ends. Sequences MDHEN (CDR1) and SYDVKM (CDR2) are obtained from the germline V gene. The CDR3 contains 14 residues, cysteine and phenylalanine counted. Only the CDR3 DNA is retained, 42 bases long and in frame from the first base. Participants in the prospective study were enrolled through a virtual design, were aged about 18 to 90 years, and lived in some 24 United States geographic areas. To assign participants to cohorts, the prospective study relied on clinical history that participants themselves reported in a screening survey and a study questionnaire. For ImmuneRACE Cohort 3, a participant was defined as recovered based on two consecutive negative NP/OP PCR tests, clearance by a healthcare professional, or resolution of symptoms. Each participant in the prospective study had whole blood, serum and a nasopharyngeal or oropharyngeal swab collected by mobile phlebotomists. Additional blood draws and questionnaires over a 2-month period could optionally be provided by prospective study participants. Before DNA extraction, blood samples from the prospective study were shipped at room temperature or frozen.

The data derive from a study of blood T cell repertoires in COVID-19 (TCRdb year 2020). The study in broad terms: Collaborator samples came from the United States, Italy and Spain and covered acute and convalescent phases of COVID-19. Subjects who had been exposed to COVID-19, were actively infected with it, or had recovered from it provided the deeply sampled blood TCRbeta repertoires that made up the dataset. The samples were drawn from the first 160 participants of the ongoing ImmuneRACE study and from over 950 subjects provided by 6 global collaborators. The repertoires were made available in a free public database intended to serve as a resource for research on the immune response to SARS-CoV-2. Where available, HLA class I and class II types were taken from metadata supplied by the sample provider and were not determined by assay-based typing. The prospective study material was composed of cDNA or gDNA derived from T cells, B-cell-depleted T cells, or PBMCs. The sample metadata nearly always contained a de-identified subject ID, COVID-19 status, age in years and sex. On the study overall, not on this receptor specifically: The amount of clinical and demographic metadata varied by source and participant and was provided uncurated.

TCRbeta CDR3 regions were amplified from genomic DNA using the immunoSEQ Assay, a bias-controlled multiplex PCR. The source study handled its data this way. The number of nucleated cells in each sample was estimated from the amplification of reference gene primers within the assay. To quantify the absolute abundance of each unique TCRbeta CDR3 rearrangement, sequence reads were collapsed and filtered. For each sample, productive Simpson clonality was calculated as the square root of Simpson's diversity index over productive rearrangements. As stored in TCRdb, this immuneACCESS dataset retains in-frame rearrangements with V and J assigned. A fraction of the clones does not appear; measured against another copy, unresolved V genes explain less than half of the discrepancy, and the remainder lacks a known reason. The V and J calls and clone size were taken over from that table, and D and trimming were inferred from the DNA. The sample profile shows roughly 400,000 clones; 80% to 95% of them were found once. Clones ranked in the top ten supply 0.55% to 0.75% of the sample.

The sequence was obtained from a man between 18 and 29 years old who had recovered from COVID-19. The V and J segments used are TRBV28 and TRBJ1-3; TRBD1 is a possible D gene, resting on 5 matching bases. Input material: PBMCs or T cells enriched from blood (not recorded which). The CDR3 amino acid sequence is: CASSSGLFGNTIYF. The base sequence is TGTGCCAGCAGCTCAGGGCTGTTTGGAAACACCATATATTTT.